Presented here are 9 T cell receptor beta chains from one specimen sequenced in a study of T-cell memory formation after mild COVID-19. TCRdb redid the calling of the 5' RACE reads with MiXCR, one entry per CDR3 protein. The sample lists about 240,000 distinct CDR3 sequences, 8.5% to 9.5% occurring once. Sequenced input: PBMCs or a T cell subset sorted from them (not recorded which). The source is a man aged 18 to 29 who had mild COVID-19 (a few samples of this study predate the infection). Cell type and time point are not known.

The chain employs TRBV7-2 and TRBJ2-2; D is possibly TRBD1 (5 bases). Deletions cut 0 bases from V and 7 bases from J, with 15 bases between. The CDR3 totals 16 residues. Germline lookup yields CDR1 SGHTA and CDR2 FQGNSA. The CDR3 nucleotides read TGTGCCAGCAGCTTAGCCGGTGCAGGGAACGGCGGGGAGCTGTTTTTT. This encodes CASSLAGAGNGGELFF.

This chain uses TRBV13 with TRBJ1-3; 8 bases line up with TRBD1. The CDR3 covers 14 residues. V lost 8 bases to trimming and J lost 0 bases; unmatched junction nucleotides: 3. Germline CDR1 reads PRHDT; CDR2 reads FYEKMQ (reference sequence). The CDR3 DNA follows: TGTGCCAGCTTTGACAGGGGCTCTGGAAACACCATATATTTT. Translated, it gives CASFDRGSGNTIYF.

This sequence joins TRBV27 and TRBJ1-1, with a tentative D call TRBD1 (6 bases). V dropped 3 bases and J dropped 1 base, with 9 bases sitting between them. From germline, CDR1 is MNHEY and CDR2 SMNVEV (reference sequence). The CDR3 extends over 14 amino acids. CDR3 protein: CASSFRGPNTEAFF. The CDR3 nucleotides read TGTGCCAGCAGTTTCAGGGGCCCGAACACTGAAGCTTTCTTT.

This clonotype has a handful of counts. V is TRBV27 and J is TRBJ2-1; D not resolved. The CDR3 has 13 residues. V lost 2 bases and J 7 bases, leaving 9 bases between the germline ends. The germline V gene has CDR1 MNHEY and CDR2 SMNVEV (reference sequence). The CDR3 sequence: CASSLNGLNEQFF. CDR3 in DNA: TGTGCCAGCAGTTTAAACGGTCTTAATGAGCAGTTCTTC.

The chain links TRBV23-1 to TRBJ2-3; D unclear. TRBV23-1 is noted as an ORF with a role that remains uncertain. This CDR3 comprises 13 residues. Trimming took off 1 base at V and 6 bases at J, with 8 bases between the two ends. CDR3: CASSQCFRDTQYF. CDR3 coding DNA: TGCGCCAGCAGTCAATGCTTTAGGGATACGCAGTATTTT.

This clonotype is labeled as medium-sized. The CDR3 here is CASSETGATNYGYTF. The CDR3 DNA sequence: TGTGCCAGCAGTGAGACAGGGGCAACTAACTATGGCTACACCTTC. V gene TRBV6-1 combines with J gene TRBJ1-2, with 8 bases fitting TRBD1. The CDR3 extends over 15 amino acids. CDR1 and CDR2 from the germline V gene are MNHNS and SASEGT. V lost 3 bases to trimming and J lost 0 bases; unmatched junction nucleotides: 3.

V usage is TRBV29-1 and J usage is TRBJ2-1, with D hard to call. Germline assignment: CDR1 SQVTM and CDR2 ANQGSEA. The CDR3 length is 16 residues. The V end lost 0 bases, the J end lost 7 bases, and 19 bases lay between the germline ends. CDR3 bases: TGCAGCGTTGAAGAAGTTGGGTTTACTTTCGGAAATGAGCAGTTCTTC. It codes for CSVEEVGFTFGNEQFF.

This clonotype has ten or more counts. This chain joins TRBV20-1 and TRBJ1-2, with 8 bases that match TRBD1. V shed 3 bases, J shed 6 bases, and the junction held 18 bases outside the gene matches. Germline CDR1 and CDR2: DFQATT and SNEGSKA (reference sequence). This CDR3 has 17 amino acids. CDR3 in amino acids: CSASPIEGQGFDNGYTF. The CDR3 nucleotides read TGCAGTGCTAGTCCCATTGAAGGACAGGGATTCGACAATGGCTACACCTTC.

In this sample, this clonotype turned up a few times. The V gene is TRBV11-2, the J gene TRBJ1-1, with D maybe TRBD1 (6 bases). The germline V gene has CDR1 SGHAT and CDR2 FQNNGV. This CDR3 contains 14 residues. V gave up 0 bases and J gave up 8 bases, with 13 bases separating them. CDR3: CASSLEWPGQEAFF. The CDR3, as DNA: TGTGCCAGCAGCTTAGAATGGCCGGGACAAGAAGCTTTCTTT.